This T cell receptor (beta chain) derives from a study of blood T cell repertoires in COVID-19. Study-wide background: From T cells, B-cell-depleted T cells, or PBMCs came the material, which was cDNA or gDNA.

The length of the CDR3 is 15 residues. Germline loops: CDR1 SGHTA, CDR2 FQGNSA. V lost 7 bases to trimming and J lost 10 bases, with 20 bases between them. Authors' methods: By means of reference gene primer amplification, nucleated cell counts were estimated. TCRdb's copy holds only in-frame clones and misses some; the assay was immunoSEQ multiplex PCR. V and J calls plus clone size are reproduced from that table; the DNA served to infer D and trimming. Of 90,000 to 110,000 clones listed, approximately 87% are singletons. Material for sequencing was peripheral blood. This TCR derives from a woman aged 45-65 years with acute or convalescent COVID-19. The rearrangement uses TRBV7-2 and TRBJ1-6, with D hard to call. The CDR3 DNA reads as TGTGCCAGCATTCTTACTCCGAAACCGAGCTCACCCCTCCACTTT. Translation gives CASILTPKPSSPLHF. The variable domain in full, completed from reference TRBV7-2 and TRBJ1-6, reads GAGVSQSPSNKVTEKGKDVELRCDPISGHTALYWYRQSLGQGLEFLIYFQGNSAPDKSGLPSDRFSAERTGGSVSTLTIQRTQQEDSAVYLCASILTPKPSSPLHFGNGTRLTVT.